Presented here are 28 T cell receptor beta chains from one specimen sequenced in a study of T cell responses to AZD1222 COVID-19 vaccine. TCRdb's copy holds only in-frame clones and misses some; the assay was immunoSEQ multiplex PCR. This sample has some 130,000 clones, with 89% found just once. Sequences were derived from peripheral blood, sampled on day 0 of AZD1222 vaccination. The receptors were gathered from an adult in good health.

V usage is TRBV2 and J usage is TRBJ1-5; possibly TRBD1 for D (6 bases). CDR1 and CDR2 (germline): SNHLY, FYNNEI. The CDR3 spans 19 residues. Trimming pared 5 bases from V and 3 bases from J, leaving 26 bases between. The CDR3 DNA reads as TGTGCCAGCAGTTCTTTGGGGGGACAAGGTTTAAGTCCCAATCAGCCCCAGCATTTT. The encoded protein is CASSSLGGQGLSPNQPQHF.

In DNA form, the CDR3 reads TGTGCCAGCAGCTTGAGTTTGTCGGGTTCAGCTAAGAACACTGAAGCTTTCTTT. Translating it yields CASSLSLSGSAKNTEAFF. This rearrangement joins TRBV5-6 to TRBJ1-1; no definite D call. Germline lookup yields CDR1 SGHDT and CDR2 YYEEEE. The CDR3 has 18 residues. Trimming took off 1 base at V and 1 base at J, with 20 bases between the two ends.

This rearrangement joins TRBV5-1 to TRBJ2-2; 8 bases are shared with TRBD1. CDR3 size: 15 residues. Germline V CDR1 and CDR2: SGHRS, YFSETQ. V lost 4 bases and J lost 4; bases outside the gene matches: 6. The CDR3 DNA reads TGCGCCAGCAGCCAGGACAGGGCGGGCACCGGGGAGCTGTTTTTT. This gives the protein CASSQDRAGTGELFF.

The chain carries TRBV2 and TRBJ2-1; D may be TRBD1 (7 bases). V was cut by 6 bases and J by 4 bases, with 19 bases left in between. CDR1 and CDR2 from the germline V gene are SNHLY and FYNNEI. The CDR3 contains 16 residues. CDR3: CASSPQGGRGYNEQFF. As DNA, the CDR3 is TGTGCCAGCAGCCCCCAGGGGGGCAGGGGGTACAATGAGCAGTTCTTC.

J is TRBJ1-1 and V is TRBV30; D not resolved. Germline V CDR1 and CDR2: GTSNPN, SVGIG (reference sequence). The CDR3 has 13 residues. V lost 2 bases and J 1 base, leaving 8 bases between the germline ends. CDR3 in amino acids: CAWSRERNTEAFF. The CDR3 bases are TGTGCCTGGAGTAGGGAGAGGAACACTGAAGCTTTCTTT.

The J gene is TRBJ1-1, the V gene TRBV14; D may be TRBD1 (5 bases). The length of the CDR3 is 12 residues. Germline V CDR1 and CDR2: SGHDN, FVKESK. The V end was cut by 5 bases, the J end by 6 bases, with 10 bases between. CDR3 sequence reads: CASSGQGSEAFF. CDR3 nucleotides: TGTGCCAGCAGCGGCCAGGGCTCTGAAGCTTTCTTT.

V is TRBV7-8 and J is TRBJ2-5, with a weak D call TRBD1 (5 bases). CDR3 size: 12 residues. The germline V gene has CDR1 SGHVS and CDR2 FQNEAQ. V lost 5 bases and J 5 bases, leaving 9 bases between the germline ends. Here the CDR3 reads CASSPGWETQYF. CDR3 nucleotides: TGTGCCAGCAGCCCAGGGTGGGAGACCCAGTACTTC.

This chain connects TRBV5-6 to TRBJ2-2; TRBD2 aligns across 7 bases. V lost 4 bases, J lost 8 bases, and 8 bases stayed unmatched. CDR1 and CDR2 (germline): SGHDT, YYEEEE. The length of the CDR3 is 14 residues. In DNA, the CDR3 is TGTGCCAGCAGCACCGGACTAGAGCGGGGGGAGCTGTTTTTT. Translation: CASSTGLERGELFF.

A single count supports this clone. The chain combines TRBV5-4 with TRBJ1-4; D is possibly TRBD1 (6 bases). Germline assignment: CDR1 SGHNT and CDR2 YYREEE (reference sequence). This CDR3 has 14 residues. V gave up 1 base and J gave up 8 bases, with 12 bases separating them. CDR3 DNA sequence: TGTGCCAGCAGCTTGTCCGGGGGCGAGGAAAAACTGTTTTTT. It is translated as CASSLSGGEEKLFF.

The V call is TRBV12-5, the J call TRBJ1-6, with no clear D. The V and J ends lost 3 bases and 8 bases respectively, with 11 bases between them. The CDR3 covers 14 residues. Per the germline V gene, CDR1 is LGHNT and CDR2 is FRNRAP. CDR3 in DNA: TGTGCTAGTGGTTTTGGGGAACCCTATTCACCCCTCCACTTT. It translates to CASGFGEPYSPLHF.

This clone was seen once. This chain joins TRBV6-5 and TRBJ2-6; no definite D call. Between the trimmed V and J ends, which lost 7 bases and 10 bases, there was a span of 14 bases. This CDR3 is built from 13 residues. The germline V gene encodes CDR1 MNHEY and CDR2 SVGAGI. CDR3 in DNA: TGTGCCAGCACCCTGCCTGACCTTAACGTCCTGACTTTC. It specifies CASTLPDLNVLTF.

This clone was detected a few times. The chain employs TRBV6-5 and TRBJ1-2; D call uncertain. The CDR3 loop spans 11 amino acids. V lost 10 bases and J lost 8, with 14 bases in between. Per germline, CDR1 MNHEY and CDR2 SVGAGI. The CDR3: CATQDGRGYTF. The CDR3 region has the DNA TGTGCCACCCAAGACGGGAGAGGCTACACCTTC.

The chain uses TRBV28 and TRBJ1-6; 7 bases match TRBD1. V dropped 8 bases and J dropped 9; count of bases not matched to a gene: 13. Looked up from germline, CDR1 is MDHEN and CDR2 is SYDVKM. The length of the CDR3 is 15 residues. CDR3 in amino acids: CASFNRRGRSSPLHF. The CDR3 DNA is TGTGCCAGCTTTAACCGGAGGGGGCGAAGTTCACCCCTCCACTTT.

The chain carries TRBV30 and TRBJ2-4; possibly TRBD1 for D (6 bases). The CDR3 covers 14 residues. Trimming removed 4 bases at V and 0 bases at J, with 10 bases between. From germline, CDR1 is GTSNPN and CDR2 SVGIG (reference sequence). The CDR3: CAWTGVVAKNIQYF. CDR3 nucleotide sequence: TGTGCCTGGACAGGGGTAGTAGCCAAAAACATTCAGTACTTC.

V is TRBV20-1 and J is TRBJ1-3, with no clear D. The V gene's germline CDR1 is DFQATT and CDR2 SNEGSKA (reference sequence). This CDR3 is 11 amino acids long. The V gene lost 4 bases and the J gene lost 4 bases, with 5 bases spanning the gap. CDR3 in DNA: TGCAGTGCTAAAGTGGGAAACACCATATATTTT. Residues: CSAKVGNTIYF.

V is TRBV4-2 and J is TRBJ2-3, with 12 nucleotides matching TRBD2. The germline V gene has CDR1 LGHNA and CDR2 YNFKEQ. Trimming at V came to 4 bases and at J to 6 bases, leaving 8 bases not matched to a gene. The CDR3 contains 16 residues. The CDR3 nucleotides are TGTGCCAGCAGCCCACTAGCGGGGGGATCATCGGATACGCAGTATTTT. This translates into CASSPLAGGSSDTQYF.

The chain is built from TRBV19 and TRBJ2-5, with TRBD1 as a possible D gene (5 bases). Germline assignment: CDR1 LNHDA and CDR2 SQIVND (reference sequence). Trimming shortened V by 3 bases and J by 2 bases, and 13 bases separated the two germline ends. The CDR3 runs 15 residues. Here the CDR3 reads CASSILGAGQETQYF. The CDR3 DNA reads TGTGCCAGTAGTATTCTAGGGGCCGGGCAAGAGACCCAGTACTTC.

The CDR3 region is CASSLGTGGVGYTF. CDR3 coding DNA: TGTGCCAGCAGCTTAGGTACAGGGGGCGTAGGCTACACCTTC. The chain couples TRBV11-2 to TRBJ1-2; 9 nucleotides match TRBD1. CDR3 length: 14 residues. From germline, CDR1 is SGHAT and CDR2 FQNNGV. The J segment lost 8 bases and the V segment lost 1 base, leaving 5 bases of the junction unmatched.

This chain links TRBV6-5 with TRBJ2-1; 9 positions agree with TRBD1. CDR3 size: 13 residues. The V gene end was trimmed by 7 bases and the J gene end by 4 bases; junction bases not matched to a gene: 2. CDR1 MNHEY and CDR2 SVGAGI come from the germline V gene. CDR3 bases: TGTGCCAGCAACGGACAGGGGTACAATGAGCAGTTCTTC. It translates to CASNGQGYNEQFF.

The chain has TRBV6-1 and TRBJ1-1; no clear D. CDR1 is MNHNS, CDR2 SASEGT, per germline. Trimming took off 1 base at V and 7 bases at J, with 7 bases between the two ends. The CDR3 runs to 12 residues. Here the CDR3 DNA reads TGTGCCAGCAGTGAAGTCCCCCATGAAGCTTTCTTT. Its protein is CASSEVPHEAFF.

The chain is built from TRBV14 and TRBJ2-5; TRBD2 matches 10 bases. The germline V gene encodes CDR1 SGHDN and CDR2 FVKESK. V shed 4 bases and J 4 bases; nucleotides not matched to a gene: 6. CDR3 length: 15 amino acids. The CDR3 loop reads CASSLERTSGETQYF. The CDR3 bases are TGTGCCAGCAGCCTGGAACGGACTAGCGGAGAGACCCAGTACTTC.

V gene TRBV5-1 combines with J gene TRBJ2-7; TRBD1 matches at 10 bases. The ends lost 5 bases at V and 3 bases at J; junction bases unmatched: 11. Germline loops: CDR1 SGHRS, CDR2 YFSETQ. The CDR3 has 16 residues. CDR3 region: CASSKPTGTGDYEQYF. The CDR3 nucleotides read TGCGCCAGCAGTAAACCCACCGGGACAGGGGACTACGAGCAGTACTTC.

The chain has TRBV20-1 and TRBJ2-5, with TRBD2 identical over 13 bases. J was trimmed by 0 bases and V by 3 bases; bases with no gene match: 4. CDR1 and CDR2 from the germline V gene are DFQATT and SNEGSKA (reference sequence). There are 16 residues in the CDR3. The CDR3 reads CSASRGLAGYQETQYF. As DNA, the CDR3 is TGCAGTGCTAGTCGGGGACTAGCGGGGTACCAAGAGACCCAGTACTTC.

V usage is TRBV11-2 and J usage is TRBJ1-4, with D unresolved. From germline, CDR1 is SGHAT and CDR2 FQNNGV. The V end lost 5 bases, the J end lost 4 bases, and 20 bases lay between the germline ends. The CDR3 contains 17 residues. CDR3: CASSEDGFGQLNEKLFF. The CDR3 nucleotides are TGTGCCAGCAGCGAAGATGGGTTCGGGCAGCTTAATGAAAAACTGTTTTTT.

In its sample, this clone was seen once. The chain joins TRBV19 to TRBJ1-2; 8 nucleotides line up with TRBD1. Germline V gives CDR1 LNHDA, CDR2 SQIVND (reference sequence). V lost 7 bases and J lost 5; bases outside the gene matches: 12. CDR3 size: 15 residues. CDR3 DNA sequence: TGTGCCAGTACCCTAGGACAGGGAGAACGGTATGGCTACACCTTC. Protein: CASTLGQGERYGYTF.

The chain joins TRBV5-1 to TRBJ1-5; TRBD1 matches 9 bases. The CDR3 consists of 15 residues. From germline, CDR1 is SGHRS and CDR2 YFSETQ. J lost 6 bases, V lost 4 bases, and 8 bases had no gene match. In DNA form, the CDR3 reads TGCGCCAGCAGCACAGGACAGGGGTTGAGTCAGCCCCAGCATTTT. This codes for CASSTGQGLSQPQHF.

This chain connects TRBV4-1 to TRBJ2-1; TRBD1 is a possible D gene (6 bases). Trimming removed 1 base at V and 12 bases at J, with 7 bases between. The V gene's germline CDR1 is MGHRA and CDR2 YSYEKL. The CDR3 is 11 residues long. The CDR3 DNA reads TGCGCCAGCAGCCAAGGGGGGCGGCAGTTCTTC. Protein product: CASSQGGRQFF.

The chain combines TRBV18 with TRBJ2-2; no clear D. V lost 6 bases to trimming and J lost 4 bases, with 3 bases between them. The CDR3 spans 11 residues. Germline V lookup: CDR1 KGHSH, CDR2 LQKENI. The CDR3 bases are TGTGCCAGCTCGTTCACCGGGGAGCTGTTTTTT. Its protein product is CASSFTGELFF. Full variable domain (missing parts from reference TRBV18 and TRBJ2-2): NAGVMQNPRHLVRRRGQEARLRCSPMKGHSHVYWYRQLPEEGLKFMVYLQKENIIDESGMPKERFSAEFPKEGPSILRIQQVVRGDSAAYFCASSFTGELFFGEGSRLTVL.